Sequencing of this T cell receptor (beta chain) was carried out in a study of CD8 T cells in ankylosing spondylitis. Study conclusions and caveats: A subset of motif variants has previously been described in the synovial fluid and blood of reactive arthritis.

Quantitative 5'-RACE with molecular barcodes generated TCR beta libraries. TCRdb redid the calling of the 5' RACE reads with MiXCR, one entry per CDR3 protein. Here the sample spans some 120,000 distinct CDR3 sequences, 6% to 8.5% being singletons. The sample holds many counts of this clonotype. Its antigen remains unidentified. The material sequenced was blood, either unsorted or a sorted T cell fraction (not recorded which). The TCR was taken from a male donor with ankylosing spondylitis or in good health (not recorded which).

The CDR3 sequence is CASSYVSGGTSSYNEQFF. The DNA for the CDR3 is TGTGCCAGCAGTTACGTTTCGGGAGGGACCAGCTCCTACAATGAGCAGTTCTTC. This rearrangement joins TRBV6-5 to TRBJ2-1; 8 positions match TRBD2. Germline V lookup: CDR1 MNHEY, CDR2 SVGAGI. This CDR3 region has 18 residues. Trimming removed 2 bases from V and 0 bases from J; junction bases left unmatched: 9.